This T cell receptor beta chain was recorded in a study of blood T cell repertoires in COVID-19. Across the whole study: From T cells, B-cell-depleted T cells, or PBMCs came the material, which was cDNA or gDNA.

Assay used: immunoSEQ multiplex PCR; TCRdb lists only in-frame clones, some missing. Of more than 250,000 clones listed, 84% are singletons. The CDR3 length is 17 residues. J gave up 3 bases and V 3 bases, and 9 bases lay outside the gene matches. Germline CDR1 reads SGDLS; CDR2 reads YYNGEE. The material sequenced was peripheral blood. This chain connects TRBV9 to TRBJ1-2; 12 nucleotides line up with TRBD1. The TCR was taken from a human donor in a cohort sampled during active COVID-19. CDR3 residues: CASSGGGQGAWDYGYTF. CDR3 in DNA: TGTGCCAGCAGCGGAGGGGGACAGGGGGCATGGGACTATGGCTACACCTTC.